This TCR beta chain was sequenced during a study of T cell responses to AZD1222 COVID-19 vaccine. Produced via immunoSEQ multiplex PCR; TCRdb's table is partial and in-frame only. The profile covers about 100,000 clones, with around 92% appearing a single time and roughly 8.7% taken by the ten largest. V was trimmed by 8 bases and J by 1 base, leaving 5 bases between them. The CDR3 contains 12 residues. The V gene's germline CDR1 is MNHEY and CDR2 SVGAGI. The rearrangement joins TRBV6-5 to TRBJ2-2; D unclear. Sequenced material: peripheral blood, taken 28 days after the second AZD1222 dose. The receptor was isolated from an adult who received the AZD1222 COVID-19 vaccine. In DNA form, the CDR3 reads TGTGCCAGCTGGCTGAACACCGGGGAGCTGTTTTTT. It codes for CASWLNTGELFF.